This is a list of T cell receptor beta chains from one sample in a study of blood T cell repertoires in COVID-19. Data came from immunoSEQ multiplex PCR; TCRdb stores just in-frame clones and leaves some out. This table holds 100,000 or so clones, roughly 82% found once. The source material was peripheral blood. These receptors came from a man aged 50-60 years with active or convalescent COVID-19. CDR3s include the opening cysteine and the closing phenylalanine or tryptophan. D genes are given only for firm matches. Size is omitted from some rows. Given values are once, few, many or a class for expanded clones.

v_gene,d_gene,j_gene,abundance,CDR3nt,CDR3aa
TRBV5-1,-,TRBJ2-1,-,TGCGCCAGCAGCTTCGGGGGACCAGAGCAGTTCTTC,CASSFGGPEQFF
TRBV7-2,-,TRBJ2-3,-,TGTGCCAGCAGCTCTTCTAGCACAGATACGCAGTATTTT,CASSSSSTDTQYF
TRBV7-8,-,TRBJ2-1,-,TGTGCCAGCAGCAAACGGACAGCCTACAATGAGCAGTTCTTC,CASSKRTAYNEQFF
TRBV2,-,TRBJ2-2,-,TGTGCCAGCAGTGAAATCGCGAACACCGGGGAGCTGTTTTTT,CASSEIANTGELFF
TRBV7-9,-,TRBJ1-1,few,TGTGCCAGCATCCTTATCCCCAGGGCCTTGAACACTGAAGCTTTCTTT,CASILIPRALNTEAFF
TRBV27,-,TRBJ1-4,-,TGTGCCAGCAGTTTATACGGGGTTGGTAATGAAAAACTGTTTTTT,CASSLYGVGNEKLFF
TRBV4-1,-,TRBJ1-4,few,TGCGCCAGCAGCCAACTGAGGGTTGAAAAACTGTTTTTT,CASSQLRVEKLFF
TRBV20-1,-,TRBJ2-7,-,TGCAGTGCTAGCTCAGGCCACGAGCAGTACTTC,CSASSGHEQYF
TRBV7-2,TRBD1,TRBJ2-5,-,TGTGCCAGCAGCTCGGGACAGGCGAAAGAGACCCAGTACTTC,CASSSGQAKETQYF
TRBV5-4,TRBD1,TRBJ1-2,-,TGTGCCAGCAGCGGAGGACAGGGACTTACTAACTATGGCTACACCTTC,CASSGGQGLTNYGYTF
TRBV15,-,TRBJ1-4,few,TGTGCCACCAGCTGGGAGGACACGTCTAATGAAAAACTGTTTTTT,CATSWEDTSNEKLFF
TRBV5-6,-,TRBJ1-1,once,TGTGCCAGCAGCTTGGTACAGGTGAACACTGAAGCTTTCTTT,CASSLVQVNTEAFF
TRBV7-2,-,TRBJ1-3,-,TGTGCCAGCAGCTTATATGCGAGCTCTGGAAACACCATATATTTT,CASSLYASSGNTIYF
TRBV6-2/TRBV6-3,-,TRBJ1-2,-,TGTGCCAGCAGTTACGGGGGCGCCGGTGGCTACACCTTC,CASSYGGAGGYTF
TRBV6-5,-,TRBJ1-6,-,TGTGCCAGCAGAACCACAGGAATTAATTCACCCCTCCACTTT,CASRTTGINSPLHF
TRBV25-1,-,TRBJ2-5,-,TGTGCCAGCAGTCAACAGGGCCAAGAGACCCAGTACTTC,CASSQQGQETQYF
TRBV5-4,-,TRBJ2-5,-,TGTGCCAGCAGCGCCGGAGGGCTGGCGACCCAGTACTTC,CASSAGGLATQYF
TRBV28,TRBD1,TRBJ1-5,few,TGTGCCAGCAGTTTATTCTCGGGACAGGGGGAGAATCAGCCCCAGCATTTT,CASSLFSGQGENQPQHF
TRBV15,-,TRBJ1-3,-,TGTGCCACCAGCAGAGATCAGGGTGGAAACACCATATATTTT,CATSRDQGGNTIYF
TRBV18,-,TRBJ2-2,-,TGTGCCAGCTCACCCTCCGAATCCAGCGGCGGCGGGGAGCTGTTTTTT,CASSPSESSGGGELFF